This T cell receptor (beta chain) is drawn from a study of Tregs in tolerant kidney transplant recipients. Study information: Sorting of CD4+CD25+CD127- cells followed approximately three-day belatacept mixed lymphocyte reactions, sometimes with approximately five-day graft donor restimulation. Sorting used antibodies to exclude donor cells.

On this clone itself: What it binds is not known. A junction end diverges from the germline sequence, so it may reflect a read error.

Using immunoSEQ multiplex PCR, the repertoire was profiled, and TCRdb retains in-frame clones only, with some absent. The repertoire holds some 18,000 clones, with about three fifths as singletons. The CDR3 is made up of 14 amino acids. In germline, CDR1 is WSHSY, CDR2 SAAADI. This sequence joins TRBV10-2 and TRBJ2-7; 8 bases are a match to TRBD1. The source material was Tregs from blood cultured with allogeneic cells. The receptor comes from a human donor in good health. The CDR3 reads CANKDRVTSCEQYF. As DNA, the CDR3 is TGCGCTAACAAGGACAGGGTGACATCCTGCGAGCAGTACTTC.